The 5 T cell receptor beta chains in this list originate from one sample, sequenced in a study of cytomegalovirus exposure and HLA in healthy donors. Repertoires were generated with immunoSEQ multiplex PCR, while TCRdb's copy carries only in-frame clones and drops some. The sample holds under 150,000 clones, 70% to 90% seen once. Sequencing was carried out using PBMCs. All receptors derive from a man between 18 and 35 years old in good health and CMV-seropositive.

J is TRBJ1-2 and V is TRBV30; 8 nucleotides line up with TRBD1. Germline CDR1 and CDR2: GTSNPN and SVGIG (reference sequence). The J segment lost 4 bases and the V segment lost 3 bases, leaving 7 bases of the junction unmatched. The CDR3 loop spans 14 amino acids. The CDR3 nucleotides are TGTGCCTGGAGGCAAGGGACAGGCATCTATGGCTACACCTTC. Protein sequence: CAWRQGTGIYGYTF.

The chain uses TRBV9 and TRBJ2-6, with TRBD2 matching over 8 bases. CDR1 SGDLS and CDR2 YYNGEE come from the germline V gene. CDR3 length: 18 amino acids. Trimming at V came to 0 bases and at J to 0 bases, leaving 5 bases not matched to a gene. Here the CDR3 reads CASSVGVAGSSGANVLTF. In DNA, the CDR3 is TGTGCCAGCAGCGTAGGGGTAGCGGGGAGCTCTGGGGCCAACGTCCTGACTTTC.

Points on this clone: At one boundary the junction diverges from the germline segment, which might be a read error. DNA of the CDR3: TGTGCCAGCAGGGAAGTGACAGGGGGCAACTACGAGCAGTACTTC. Protein: CASREVTGGNYEQYF. The chain couples TRBV2 to TRBJ2-7; 10 nucleotides match TRBD1. Germline CDR1 is SNHLY and CDR2 is FYNNEI. The CDR3 loop spans 15 amino acids. The whole variable domain, filled in from reference TRBV2 and TRBJ2-7, reads EPEVTQTPSHQVTQMGQEVILRCVPISNHLYFYWYRQILGQKVEFLVSFYNNEISEKSEIFDDQFSVERPDGSNFTLKIRSTKLEDSAMYFCASREVTGGNYEQYFGPGTRLTVT.

This clone occurred a few times. V usage is TRBV5-1 and J usage is TRBJ1-1; D might be TRBD1 (5 bases). Germline loops: CDR1 SGHRS, CDR2 YFSETQ. This CDR3 has 14 amino acids. V lost 9 bases and J 1 base, leaving 16 bases between the germline ends. Written as DNA, the CDR3 is TGCGCCACCGCGGCTGGTACAGGGAACACTGAAGCTTTCTTT. This translates into CATAAGTGNTEAFF.

V and J are TRBV9 and TRBJ2-2, with D hard to call. The CDR3 totals 13 residues. The germline gives CDR1 SGDLS, CDR2 YYNGEE. V lost 4 bases, J lost 6 bases, and 10 bases lay in between. The CDR3 bases are TGTGCCAGCAGCTCCCTCCGCGCCGGGGAGCTGTTTTTT. It translates to CASSSLRAGELFF.